What follows are 16 T cell receptor beta chains derived from one specimen sequenced in a study of identifying expanded T cells in peripheral blood. TCRdb's copy holds only in-frame clones and misses some; the assay was immunoSEQ multiplex PCR. This sample has approximately 130,000 clones, with roughly 90% found just once. Sequences were obtained from blood. The receptor source for this set is a person aged 18 to 70 in good health.

The chain couples TRBV6-5 to TRBJ2-3; 9 bases align to TRBD2. This CDR3 region has 14 residues. Germline assignment: CDR1 MNHEY and CDR2 SVGAGI. Trimming removed 6 bases from V and 2 bases from J; junction bases left unmatched: 3. CDR3 protein: CASRLAGLTDTQYF. The CDR3 coding sequence is TGTGCCAGCAGACTAGCGGGCCTCACAGATACGCAGTATTTT.

This chain connects TRBV9 to TRBJ2-5; D gene uncertain. Looked up from germline, CDR1 is SGDLS and CDR2 is YYNGEE. V lost 0 bases and J 3 bases, leaving 9 bases between the germline ends. This CDR3 contains 14 residues. The CDR3 sequence: CASSVDLGKETQYF. The CDR3 region has the DNA TGTGCCAGCAGCGTAGACCTGGGGAAAGAGACCCAGTACTTC.

The J gene is TRBJ1-1, the V gene TRBV10-1; TRBD1 might be the D (6 bases). Germline V gives CDR1 WNHNN, CDR2 SYGVQD (reference sequence). V lost 4 bases to trimming and J lost 6 bases, with 12 bases between them. CDR3 size: 13 residues. The CDR3 DNA is TGCGCCAGCAGTGCCGGGGGCGCATCTGAAGCTTTCTTT. Its protein is CASSAGGASEAFF.

The chain joins TRBV7-9 to TRBJ1-3; 8 bases map to TRBD1. The germline CDR1 and CDR2 sequences are SEHNR and FQNEAQ (reference sequence). The CDR3 loop spans 15 amino acids. Losses at the gene ends were 6 bases for V and 0 bases for J; bases not matched to a gene: 4. Here the CDR3 reads CASSTTGGSGNTIYF. The CDR3 nucleotides read TGTGCCAGCAGTACAACAGGGGGCTCTGGAAACACCATATATTTT. Variable domain in full (rest from reference TRBV7-9 and TRBJ1-3): DTGVSQNPRHKITKRGQNVTFRCDPISEHNRLYWYRQTLGQGPEFLTYFQNEAQLEKSRLLSDRFSAERPKGSFSTLEIQRTEQGDSAMYLCASSTTGGSGNTIYFGEGSWLTVV.

The genes are TRBV10-3 and TRBJ1-2; TRBD1 matches at 8 bases. The length of the CDR3 is 15 residues. Germline V CDR1 and CDR2: ENHRY, SYGVKD. V shed 3 bases, J shed 7 bases, and the junction held 10 bases outside the gene matches. The CDR3 DNA reads TGTGCCATCAGTGACCTGACAGGGGTAGAGGGTGGCTACACCTTC. This gives the protein CAISDLTGVEGGYTF.

The V call is TRBV7-2, the J call TRBJ2-7; D is uncertain. The CDR3 has 14 residues. Per germline, CDR1 SGHTA and CDR2 FQGNSA. V was shortened by 3 bases and J by 2 bases, with 11 bases between the two germline ends. CDR3 nucleotide sequence: TGTGCCAGCAGCTTTGGCAGGCAAACCTACGAGCAGTACTTC. As protein: CASSFGRQTYEQYF.

The table lists this clone with a few counts. The chain uses TRBV14 and TRBJ1-1; weak D call: TRBD1 (6 bases). The CDR3 sequence is 15 residues long. Germline loops: CDR1 SGHDN, CDR2 FVKESK. V shed 2 bases and J shed 1 base, with 11 bases lying between them. CDR3 loop: CASSQNKQGNTEAFF. The CDR3 bases are TGTGCCAGCAGCCAAAATAAACAGGGGAACACTGAAGCTTTCTTT.

The V and J genes are TRBV10-3 and TRBJ2-1, with TRBD2 matching over 11 bases. This CDR3 has 18 residues. Trimming removed 7 bases from V and 1 base from J; junction bases left unmatched: 12. In germline, CDR1 is ENHRY, CDR2 SYGVKD. The CDR3 DNA follows: TGTGCCATCAAAGGGACTAGCGGACTAGACACATCCTACAATGAGCAGTTCTTC. Translated: CAIKGTSGLDTSYNEQFF.

DNA for the CDR3: TGCAGCGTTGAGAGGGACGGCTACACCTTC. As protein: CSVERDGYTF. This chain uses TRBV29-1 with TRBJ1-2; weak D call: TRBD1 (5 bases). CDR1 and CDR2 from the germline V gene are SQVTM and ANQGSEA. This CDR3 region has 10 residues. Trimming shortened V by 3 bases and J by 8 bases, and 7 bases separated the two germline ends.

The chain uses TRBV15 and TRBJ1-2; 7 bases align to TRBD1. CDR1 is LNHNV, CDR2 YYDKDF, per germline (reference sequence). V trimming: 2 bases; J trimming: 0 bases; junction bases outside the gene matches: 0. The CDR3 runs to 14 residues. The CDR3 is CATSRTGANYGYTF. The CDR3 bases are TGTGCCACCAGCAGAACAGGGGCTAACTATGGCTACACCTTC.

The gene calls are TRBV9 and TRBJ1-6; maybe TRBD1 (5 bases). This CDR3 has 15 residues. V lost 0 bases, J lost 7 bases, and 11 bases lay in between. Germline values: CDR1 SGDLS, CDR2 YYNGEE. This CDR3 is CASSVGRQSNSPLHF. Here the CDR3 DNA reads TGTGCCAGCAGCGTAGGGAGACAGTCGAATTCACCCCTCCACTTT.

The chain recombines TRBV6-1 with TRBJ2-5, with unresolved D. Germline CDR1 reads MNHNS; CDR2 reads SASEGT. V was pared by 4 bases and J by 2 bases, with 17 bases between. CDR3 length equals 16 residues. CDR3 DNA: TGTGCCAGCAGTGCCTCGGGCAGTCCTTTACAAGAGACCCAGTACTTC. It is translated as CASSASGSPLQETQYF.

The CDR3 region is CASSDQAGGPVDEQFF. The CDR3 DNA reads TGTGCCAGCAGTGATCAAGCGGGAGGGCCGGTTGATGAGCAGTTCTTC. This rearrangement joins TRBV2 to TRBJ2-1; 10 nucleotides line up with TRBD2. Germline values: CDR1 SNHLY, CDR2 FYNNEI. V lost 3 bases to trimming and J lost 8 bases; unmatched junction nucleotides: 10. CDR3 length: 16 amino acids.

The CDR3 spells CASSRGLAGERETQYF. CDR3 in DNA: TGTGCCAGCAGCCGGGGACTAGCGGGGGAGAGGGAGACCCAGTACTTC. V and J are TRBV7-3 and TRBJ2-5; 14 bases are shared with TRBD2. Germline-derived CDR1 and CDR2 are SGHTA and FQGTGA. V shed 5 bases and J 5 bases; nucleotides not matched to a gene: 7. This CDR3 comprises 16 residues. Looking up the rest from reference TRBV7-3 and TRBJ2-5 gives the full variable domain: GAGVSQTPSNKVTEKGKYVELRCDPISGHTALYWYRQSLGQGPEFLIYFQGTGAADDSGLPNDRFFAVRPEGSVSTLKIQRTERGDSAVYLCASSRGLAGERETQYFGPGTRLLVL.

V usage is TRBV6-4 and J usage is TRBJ2-7; 7 bases are shared with TRBD1. The CDR3 totals 15 residues. The trim removed 5 bases at V and 0 bases at J, leaving 7 bases unmatched. Germline loops: CDR1 MRHNA, CDR2 SNTAGT. The CDR3 loop is CASSYLQGSSYEQYF. CDR3 coding DNA: TGTGCCAGCAGTTACCTACAGGGGTCCTCCTACGAGCAGTACTTC.

This chain uses TRBV6-1 with TRBJ1-1; 8 bases match TRBD1. Trimming at V came to 8 bases and at J to 5 bases, leaving 7 bases not matched to a gene. CDR1 and CDR2 from the germline V gene are MNHNS and SASEGT. The CDR3 length is 13 residues. CDR3 DNA sequence: TGTGCCAGCGTAGTGACAGGGGAGACTGAAGCTTTCTTT. It encodes CASVVTGETEAFF.